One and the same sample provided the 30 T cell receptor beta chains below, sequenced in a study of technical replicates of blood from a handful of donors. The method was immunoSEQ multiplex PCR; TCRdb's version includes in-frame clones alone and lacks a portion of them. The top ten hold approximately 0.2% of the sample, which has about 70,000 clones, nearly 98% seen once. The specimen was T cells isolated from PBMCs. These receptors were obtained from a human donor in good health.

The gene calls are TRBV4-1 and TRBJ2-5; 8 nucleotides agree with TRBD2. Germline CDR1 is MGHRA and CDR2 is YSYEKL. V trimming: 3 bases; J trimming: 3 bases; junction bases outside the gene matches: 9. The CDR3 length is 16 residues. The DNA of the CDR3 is TGCGCCAGCAGCCACCAAGCGGGAGAAGGGGAAGAGACCCAGTACTTC. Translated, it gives CASSHQAGEGEETQYF.

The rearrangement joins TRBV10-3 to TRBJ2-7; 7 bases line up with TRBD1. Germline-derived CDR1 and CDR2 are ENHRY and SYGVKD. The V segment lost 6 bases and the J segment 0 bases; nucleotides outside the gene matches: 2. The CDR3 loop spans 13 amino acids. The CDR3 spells CAIRTGVSYEQYF. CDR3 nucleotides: TGTGCCATCAGAACAGGGGTCTCCTACGAGCAGTACTTC.

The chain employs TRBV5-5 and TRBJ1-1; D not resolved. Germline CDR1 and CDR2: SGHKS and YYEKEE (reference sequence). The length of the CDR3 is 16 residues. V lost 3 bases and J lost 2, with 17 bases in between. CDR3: CASSWVALPYNTEAFF. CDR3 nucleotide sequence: TGTGCCAGCAGCTGGGTAGCGCTACCGTATAACACTGAAGCTTTCTTT. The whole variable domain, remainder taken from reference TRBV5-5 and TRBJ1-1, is DAGVTQSPTHLIKTRGQQVTLRCSPISGHKSVSWYQQVLGQGPQFIFQYYEKEERGRGNFPDRFSARQFPNYSSELNVNALLLGDSALYLCASSWVALPYNTEAFFGQGTRLTVV.

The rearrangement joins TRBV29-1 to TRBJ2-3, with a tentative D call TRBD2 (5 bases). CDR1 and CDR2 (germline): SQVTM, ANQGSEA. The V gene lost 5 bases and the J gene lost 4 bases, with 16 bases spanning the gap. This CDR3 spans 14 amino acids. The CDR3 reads CSVKWALRADTQYF. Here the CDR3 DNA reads TGCAGCGTTAAGTGGGCCCTGAGGGCAGATACGCAGTATTTT.

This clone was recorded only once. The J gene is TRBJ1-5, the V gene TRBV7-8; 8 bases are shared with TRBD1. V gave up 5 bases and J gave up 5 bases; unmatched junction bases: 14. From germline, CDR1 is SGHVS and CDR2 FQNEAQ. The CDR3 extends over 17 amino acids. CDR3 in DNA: TGTGCCAGCAGCCCAAGGGCTATACAGGGGGAGTATCAGCCCCAGCATTTT. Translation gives CASSPRAIQGEYQPQHF.

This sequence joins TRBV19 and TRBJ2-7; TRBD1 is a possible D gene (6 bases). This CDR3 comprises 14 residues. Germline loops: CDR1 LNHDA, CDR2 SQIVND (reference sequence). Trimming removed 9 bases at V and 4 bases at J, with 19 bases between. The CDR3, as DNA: TGTGCCAGCACGGTAGGGGGACAATCTTACGAGCAGTACTTC. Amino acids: CASTVGGQSYEQYF.

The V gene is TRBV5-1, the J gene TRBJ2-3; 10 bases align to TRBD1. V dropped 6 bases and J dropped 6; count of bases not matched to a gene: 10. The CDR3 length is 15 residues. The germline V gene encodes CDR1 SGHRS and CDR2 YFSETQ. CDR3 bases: TGCGCCAGCACCGTGGGGACAGGGGTTATGGATACGCAGTATTTT. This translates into CASTVGTGVMDTQYF.

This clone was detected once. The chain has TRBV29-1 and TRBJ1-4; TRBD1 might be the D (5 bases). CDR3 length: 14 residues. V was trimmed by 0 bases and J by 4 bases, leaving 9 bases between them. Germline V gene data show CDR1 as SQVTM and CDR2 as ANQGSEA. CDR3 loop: CSVEEDIRNEKLFF. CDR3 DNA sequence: TGCAGCGTTGAAGAGGACATACGTAATGAAAAACTGTTTTTT. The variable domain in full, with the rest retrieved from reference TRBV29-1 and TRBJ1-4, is SAVISQKPSRDICQRGTSLTIQCQVDSQVTMMFWYRQQPGQSLTLIATANQGSEATYESGFVIDKFPISRPNLTFSTLTVSNMSPEDSSIYLCSVEEDIRNEKLFFGSGTQLSVL.

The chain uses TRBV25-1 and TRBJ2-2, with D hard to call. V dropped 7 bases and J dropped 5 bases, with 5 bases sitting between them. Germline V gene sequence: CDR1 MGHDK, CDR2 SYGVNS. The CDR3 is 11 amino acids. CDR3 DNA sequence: TGTGCCAGCACTAGGACCGGGGAGCTGTTTTTT. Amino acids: CASTRTGELFF.

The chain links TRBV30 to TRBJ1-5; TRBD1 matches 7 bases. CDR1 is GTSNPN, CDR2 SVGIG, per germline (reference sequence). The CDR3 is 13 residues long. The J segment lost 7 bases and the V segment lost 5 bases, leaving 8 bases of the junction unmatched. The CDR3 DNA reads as TGTGCCTGGGCCGACAGGGTGGGCCAGCCCCAGCATTTT. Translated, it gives CAWADRVGQPQHF.

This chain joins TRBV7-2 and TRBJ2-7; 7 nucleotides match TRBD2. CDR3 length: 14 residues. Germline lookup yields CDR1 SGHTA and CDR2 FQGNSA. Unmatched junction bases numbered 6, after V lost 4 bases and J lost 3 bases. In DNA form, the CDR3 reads TGTGCCAGCAGCTCGAGCGGGGCGCTCTACGAGCAGTACTTC. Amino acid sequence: CASSSSGALYEQYF.

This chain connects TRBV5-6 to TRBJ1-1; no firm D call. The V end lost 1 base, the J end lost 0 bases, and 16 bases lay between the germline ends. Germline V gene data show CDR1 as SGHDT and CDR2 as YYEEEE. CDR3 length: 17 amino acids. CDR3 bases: TGTGCCAGCAGCTTGTGGACTACCGGTTACATGAACACTGAAGCTTTCTTT. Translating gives CASSLWTTGYMNTEAFF.

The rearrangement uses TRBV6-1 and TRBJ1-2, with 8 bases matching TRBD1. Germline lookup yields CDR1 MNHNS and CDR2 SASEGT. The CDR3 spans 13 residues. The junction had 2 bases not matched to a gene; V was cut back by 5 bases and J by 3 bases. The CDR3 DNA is TGTGCCAGCAGTATGGACAGGGACTATGGCTACACCTTC. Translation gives CASSMDRDYGYTF.

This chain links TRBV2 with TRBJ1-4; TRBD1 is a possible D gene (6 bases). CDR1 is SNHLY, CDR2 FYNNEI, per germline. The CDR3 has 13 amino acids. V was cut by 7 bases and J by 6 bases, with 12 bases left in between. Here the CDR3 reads CASMAAGDEKLFF. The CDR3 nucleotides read TGTGCCAGCATGGCGGCAGGGGATGAAAAACTGTTTTTT.

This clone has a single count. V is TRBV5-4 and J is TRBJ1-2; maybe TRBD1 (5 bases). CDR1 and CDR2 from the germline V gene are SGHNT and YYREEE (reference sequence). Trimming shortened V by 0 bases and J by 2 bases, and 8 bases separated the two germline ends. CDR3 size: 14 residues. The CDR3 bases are TGTGCCAGCAGCTTGGCGGGGGGAAACTATGGCTACACCTTC. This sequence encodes CASSLAGGNYGYTF.

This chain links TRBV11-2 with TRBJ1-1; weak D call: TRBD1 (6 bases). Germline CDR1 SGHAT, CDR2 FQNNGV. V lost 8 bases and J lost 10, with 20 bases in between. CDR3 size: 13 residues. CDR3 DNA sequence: TGTGCCAGCTTGGGGCCCACAGGGTTTACAGCTTTCTTT. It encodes CASLGPTGFTAFF. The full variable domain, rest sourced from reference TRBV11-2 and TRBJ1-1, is EAGVAQSPRYKIIEKRQSVAFWCNPISGHATLYWYQQILGQGPKLLIQFQNNGVVDDSQLPKDRFSAERLKGVDSTLKIQPAKLEDSAVYLCASLGPTGFTAFFGQGTRLTVV.

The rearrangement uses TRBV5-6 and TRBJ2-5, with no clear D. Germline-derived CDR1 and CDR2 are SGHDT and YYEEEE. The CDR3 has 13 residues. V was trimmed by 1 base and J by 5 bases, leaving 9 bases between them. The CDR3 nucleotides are TGTGCCAGCAGCTTGAGGAGCAGTGAGACCCAGTACTTC. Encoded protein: CASSLRSSETQYF.

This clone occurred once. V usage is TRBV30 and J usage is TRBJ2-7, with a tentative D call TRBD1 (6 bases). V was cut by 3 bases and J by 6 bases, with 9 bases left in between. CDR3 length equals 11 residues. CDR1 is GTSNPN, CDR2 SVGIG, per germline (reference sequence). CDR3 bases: TGTGCCTGGAGCACAGGGTCCGAGCAGTACTTC. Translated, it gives CAWSTGSEQYF. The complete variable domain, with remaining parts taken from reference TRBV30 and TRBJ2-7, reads SQTIHQWPATLVQPVGSPLSLECTVEGTSNPNLYWYRQAAGRGLQLLFYSVGIGQISSEVPQNLSASRPQDRQFILSSKKLLLSDSGFYLCAWSTGSEQYFGPGTRLTVT.

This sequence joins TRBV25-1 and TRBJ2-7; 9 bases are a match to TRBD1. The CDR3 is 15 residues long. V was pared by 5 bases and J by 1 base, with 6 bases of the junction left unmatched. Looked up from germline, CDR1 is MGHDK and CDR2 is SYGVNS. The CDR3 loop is CASSPTGGASYEQYF. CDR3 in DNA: TGTGCCAGCAGTCCTACAGGGGGCGCGTCCTACGAGCAGTACTTC.

CDR3 sequence: CASSGGASGYPYNEQFF. In DNA form, the CDR3 reads TGTGCCAGCAGCGGGGGGGCTAGCGGGTACCCTTACAATGAGCAGTTCTTC. V gene TRBV9 combines with J gene TRBJ2-1, with 8 positions matching TRBD2. Germline loops: CDR1 SGDLS, CDR2 YYNGEE. With V trimmed by 3 bases and J by 4 bases, 12 bases remained unmatched. The CDR3 length is 17 residues.

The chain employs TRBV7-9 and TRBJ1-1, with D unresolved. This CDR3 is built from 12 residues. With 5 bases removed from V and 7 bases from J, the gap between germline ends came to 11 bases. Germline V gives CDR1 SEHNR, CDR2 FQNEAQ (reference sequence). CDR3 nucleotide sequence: TGTGCCAGCAGCCCGTCCGGGAATGAAGCTTTCTTT. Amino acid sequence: CASSPSGNEAFF.

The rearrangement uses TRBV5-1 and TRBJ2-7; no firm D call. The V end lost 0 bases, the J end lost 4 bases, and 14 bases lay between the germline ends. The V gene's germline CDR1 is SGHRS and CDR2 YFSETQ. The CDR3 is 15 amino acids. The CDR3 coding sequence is TGCGCCAGCAGCTTGGGACAACCCAAGGCATACGAGCAGTACTTC. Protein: CASSLGQPKAYEQYF.

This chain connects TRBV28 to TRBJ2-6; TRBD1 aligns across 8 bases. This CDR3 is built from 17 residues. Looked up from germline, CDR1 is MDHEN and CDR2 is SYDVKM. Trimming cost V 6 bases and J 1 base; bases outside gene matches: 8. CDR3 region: CASRLGQGASGANVLTF. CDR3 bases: TGTGCCAGCAGATTGGGGCAGGGGGCGTCTGGGGCCAACGTCCTGACTTTC.

CDR3: CASSSGQGPWVEKLFF. CDR3 DNA sequence: TGTGCCAGCAGCTCGGGACAGGGCCCGTGGGTTGAAAAACTGTTTTTT. This chain connects TRBV7-2 to TRBJ1-4; TRBD1 agrees at 9 bases. The germline gives CDR1 SGHTA, CDR2 FQGNSA. After removal of 4 bases from V and 7 bases from J, the junction contained 10 bases not matched to a gene. The CDR3 extends over 16 amino acids.

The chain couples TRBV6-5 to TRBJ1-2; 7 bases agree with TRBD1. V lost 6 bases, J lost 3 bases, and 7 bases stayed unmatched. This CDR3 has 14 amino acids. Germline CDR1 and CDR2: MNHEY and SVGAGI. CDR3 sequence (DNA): TGTGCCAGCAGGCCGACAGGGCCTGACTATGGCTACACCTTC. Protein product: CASRPTGPDYGYTF.

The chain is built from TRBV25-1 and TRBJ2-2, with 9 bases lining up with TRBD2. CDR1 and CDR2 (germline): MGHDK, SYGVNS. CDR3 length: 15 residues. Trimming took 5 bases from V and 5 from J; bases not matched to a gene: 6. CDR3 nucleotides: TGTGCCAGCAGTAAACCGGGACTAGCAACCGGGGAGCTGTTTTTT. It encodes CASSKPGLATGELFF.

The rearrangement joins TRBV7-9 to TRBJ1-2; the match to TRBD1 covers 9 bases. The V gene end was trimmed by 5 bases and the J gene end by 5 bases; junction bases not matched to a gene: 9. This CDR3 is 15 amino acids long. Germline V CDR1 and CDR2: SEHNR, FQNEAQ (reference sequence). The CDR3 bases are TGTGCCAGCAGCCTCCAACAGGGGGCTGGGTATGGCTACACCTTC. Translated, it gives CASSLQQGAGYGYTF.

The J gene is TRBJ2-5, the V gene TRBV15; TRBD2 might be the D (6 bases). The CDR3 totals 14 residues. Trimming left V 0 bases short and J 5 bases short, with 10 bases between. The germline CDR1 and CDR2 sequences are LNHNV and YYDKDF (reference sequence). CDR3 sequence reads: CATSRDPGRETQYF. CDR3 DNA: TGTGCCACCAGCAGAGATCCGGGGAGGGAGACCCAGTACTTC.

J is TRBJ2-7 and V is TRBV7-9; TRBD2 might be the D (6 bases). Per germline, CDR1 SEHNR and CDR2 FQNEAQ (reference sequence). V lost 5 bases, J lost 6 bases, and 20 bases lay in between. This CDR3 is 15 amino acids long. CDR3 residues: CASSHLTGAFREQYF. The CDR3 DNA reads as TGTGCCAGCAGCCATCTGACGGGAGCATTTCGCGAGCAGTACTTC.

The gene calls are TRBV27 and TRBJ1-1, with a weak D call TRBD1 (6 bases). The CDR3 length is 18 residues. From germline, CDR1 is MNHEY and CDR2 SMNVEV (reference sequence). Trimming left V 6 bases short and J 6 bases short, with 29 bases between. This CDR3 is CASRSTARGGSWVAEAFF. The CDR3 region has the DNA TGTGCCAGCAGGTCCACCGCTAGGGGGGGTTCATGGGTTGCTGAAGCTTTCTTT.